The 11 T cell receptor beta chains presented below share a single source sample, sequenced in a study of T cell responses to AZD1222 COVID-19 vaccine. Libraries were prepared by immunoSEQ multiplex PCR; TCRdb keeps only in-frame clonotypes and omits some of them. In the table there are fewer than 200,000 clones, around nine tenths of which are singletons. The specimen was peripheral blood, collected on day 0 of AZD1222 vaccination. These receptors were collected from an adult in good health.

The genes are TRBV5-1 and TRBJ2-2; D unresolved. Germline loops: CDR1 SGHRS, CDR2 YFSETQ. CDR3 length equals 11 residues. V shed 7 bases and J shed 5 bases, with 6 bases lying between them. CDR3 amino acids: CASGRTGELFF. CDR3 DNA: TGCGCCAGCGGCCGGACCGGGGAGCTGTTTTTT.

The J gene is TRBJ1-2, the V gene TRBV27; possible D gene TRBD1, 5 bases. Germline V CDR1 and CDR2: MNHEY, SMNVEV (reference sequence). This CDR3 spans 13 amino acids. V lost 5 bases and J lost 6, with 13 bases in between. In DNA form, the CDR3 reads TGTGCCAGCAGTCCTCCACGGGGGGATGGCTACACCTTC. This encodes CASSPPRGDGYTF.

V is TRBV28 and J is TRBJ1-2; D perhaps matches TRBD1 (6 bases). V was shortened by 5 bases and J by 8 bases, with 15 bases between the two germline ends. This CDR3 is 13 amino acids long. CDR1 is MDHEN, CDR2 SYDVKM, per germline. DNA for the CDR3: TGTGCCAGCAGTCTGGGGGGGCATGGCGGCTACACCTTC. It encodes CASSLGGHGGYTF.

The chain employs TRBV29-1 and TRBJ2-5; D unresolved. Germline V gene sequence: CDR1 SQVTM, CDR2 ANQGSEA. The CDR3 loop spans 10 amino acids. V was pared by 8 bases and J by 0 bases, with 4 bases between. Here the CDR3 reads CSINQETQYF. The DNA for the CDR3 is TGCAGCATCAACCAAGAGACCCAGTACTTC.

CDR3 sequence reads: CASSFLTSGQGRWETQYF. The CDR3 region has the DNA TGTGCCAGCAGCTTCTTGACTAGCGGGCAGGGGAGATGGGAGACCCAGTACTTC. The gene calls are TRBV7-9 and TRBJ2-5, with 10 bases aligning to TRBD2. Unmatched junction bases numbered 15, after V lost 3 bases and J lost 5 bases. Germline V gene lookup returns CDR1 SEHNR and CDR2 FQNEAQ (reference sequence). The CDR3 consists of 18 residues. Full variable domain (missing parts from reference TRBV7-9 and TRBJ2-5): DTGVSQNPRHKITKRGQNVTFRCDPISEHNRLYWYRQTLGQGPEFLTYFQNEAQLEKSRLLSDRFSAERPKGSFSTLEIQRTEQGDSAMYLCASSFLTSGQGRWETQYFGPGTRLLVL.

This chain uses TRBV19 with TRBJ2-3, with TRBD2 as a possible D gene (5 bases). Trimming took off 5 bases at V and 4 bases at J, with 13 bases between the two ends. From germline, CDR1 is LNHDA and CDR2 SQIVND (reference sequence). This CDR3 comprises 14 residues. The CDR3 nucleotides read TGTGCCAGTAGTCTAGGATTCGGGGCAGATACGCAGTATTTT. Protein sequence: CASSLGFGADTQYF.

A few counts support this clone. The CDR3 sequence is CASSPPGTDRDYGYTF. In DNA, the CDR3 is TGTGCCAGCTCACCACCGGGGACAGACCGGGACTATGGCTACACCTTC. The chain couples TRBV18 to TRBJ1-2; 7 bases align to TRBD1. In germline, CDR1 is KGHSH, CDR2 LQKENI. After removal of 0 bases from V and 3 bases from J, the junction contained 7 bases not matched to a gene. The CDR3 loop spans 16 amino acids.

The DNA of the CDR3 is TGCAGTGCGAGCGGGGGCTACGAGCAGTACTTC. It is translated as CSASGGYEQYF. The rearrangement uses TRBV20-1 and TRBJ2-7; 8 nucleotides line up with TRBD2. Germline V gene sequence: CDR1 DFQATT, CDR2 SNEGSKA (reference sequence). V dropped 6 bases and J dropped 3; count of bases not matched to a gene: 1. This CDR3 has 11 residues.

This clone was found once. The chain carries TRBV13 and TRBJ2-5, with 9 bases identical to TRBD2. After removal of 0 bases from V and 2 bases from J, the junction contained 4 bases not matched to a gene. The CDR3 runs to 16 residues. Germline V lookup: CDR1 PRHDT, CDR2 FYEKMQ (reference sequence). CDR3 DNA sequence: TGTGCCAGCAGCTTAGGCGGCCTAGCGGGACAAGAGACCCAGTACTTC. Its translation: CASSLGGLAGQETQYF. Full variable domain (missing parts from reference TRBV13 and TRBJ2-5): AAGVIQSPRHLIKEKRETATLKCYPIPRHDTVYWYQQGPGQDPQFLISFYEKMQSDKGSIPDRFSAQQFSDYHSELNMSSLELGDSALYFCASSLGGLAGQETQYFGPGTRLLVL.

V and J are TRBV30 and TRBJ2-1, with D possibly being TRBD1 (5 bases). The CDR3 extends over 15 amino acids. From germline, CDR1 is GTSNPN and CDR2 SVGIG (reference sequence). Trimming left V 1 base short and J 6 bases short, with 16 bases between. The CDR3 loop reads CAWSDLRGLSNEQFF. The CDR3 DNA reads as TGTGCCTGGAGTGACTTAAGGGGCCTGTCCAATGAGCAGTTCTTC.

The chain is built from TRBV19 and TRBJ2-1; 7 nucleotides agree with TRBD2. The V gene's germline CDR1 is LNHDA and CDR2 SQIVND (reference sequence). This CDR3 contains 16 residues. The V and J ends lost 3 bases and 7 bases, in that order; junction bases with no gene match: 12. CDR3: CASSINGRPMKNEQFF. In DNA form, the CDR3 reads TGTGCCAGTAGTATTAACGGGAGGCCGATGAAAAATGAGCAGTTCTTC.